The source of this T cell receptor (beta chain) is a study of T-cell memory formation after mild COVID-19. Study outcomes and limitations: Contracting CD4+ clones sat mainly in CM and EM; CD8+ in EMRA. Whether day 37 second-wave clones are SARS-CoV-2-specific was not confirmed. Pre-infection memory carried some responding clones, suggesting that cross-reactive memory joined.

This clonotype was observed a single time. Its target is unknown. A 5'RACE reaction primed in the constant segment made cDNA libraries of TCR alpha and TCR beta, and these carried sample barcodes and UMIs. Each CDR3 protein is one row after TCRdb ran MiXCR on the 5' RACE reads. This table has 470,000 or so distinct CDR3 sequences, 18% appearing once. The sample consisted of PBMCs or a T cell subset sorted from them (not recorded which). The sequence derives from an adult woman who had mild COVID-19 (a few samples of this study predate the infection). Cell type and time point are not known.

CDR3 in amino acids: CASSVLWGWSSYEQYF. In nucleotides, the CDR3 is TGTGCCAGCAGCGTACTCTGGGGGTGGTCCTCCTACGAGCAGTACTTC. V gene TRBV9 combines with J gene TRBJ2-7; D tentatively fits TRBD1 or TRBD2 (5 bases each). Trimming pared 1 base from V and 0 bases from J, leaving 14 bases between. This CDR3 comprises 16 residues. The germline gives CDR1 SGDLS, CDR2 YYNGEE.